Each of the 11 T cell receptor beta chains below was sequenced from the same sample in a study of T cells after yellow fever vaccination. TCRdb called the 5' RACE reads again in MiXCR, with one record for every CDR3 protein. The data contain 620,000 or so distinct CDR3 sequences, about a sixth of them singletons. The material was PBMCs, obtained 5 days after the first yellow fever vaccination. All receptors come from a man in his late teens or twenties who received the YFV17D yellow fever vaccine.

The chain links TRBV7-2 to TRBJ2-2, with 9 bases lining up with TRBD2. The CDR3 runs 14 residues. The V gene's germline CDR1 is SGHTA and CDR2 FQGNSA. Germline trimming cut 6 bases from V and 4 bases from J; bases unmatched to any gene: 3. This CDR3 reads CASRRGGSTGELFF. For the CDR3, the DNA is TGTGCCAGCAGGCGGGGGGGGAGCACCGGGGAGCTGTTTTTT.

This clonotype was seen a handful of times. The V and J genes are TRBV5-1 and TRBJ2-7, with a tentative D call TRBD2 (6 bases). Trimming cost V 2 bases and J 2 bases, with 14 bases left between them. In germline, CDR1 is SGHRS, CDR2 YFSETQ. The CDR3 sequence is 15 residues long. CDR3 amino acids: CASSFSGGEPYEQYF. The CDR3 DNA follows: TGCGCCAGCAGCTTCTCAGGCGGGGAACCCTACGAGCAGTACTTC.

V is TRBV13 and J is TRBJ1-2, with D unresolved. Trimming cost V 1 base and J 7 bases, with 10 bases left between them. Germline-derived CDR1 and CDR2 are PRHDT and FYEKMQ (reference sequence). The CDR3 contains 13 residues. DNA for the CDR3: TGTGCCAGCAGCTTAGATCCCCCCCGTGGCTACACCTTC. Translating gives CASSLDPPRGYTF. Together with reference TRBV13 and TRBJ1-2, the CDR3 gives the full variable domain: AAGVIQSPRHLIKEKRETATLKCYPIPRHDTVYWYQQGPGQDPQFLISFYEKMQSDKGSIPDRFSAQQFSDYHSELNMSSLELGDSALYFCASSLDPPRGYTFGSGTRLTVV.

CDR3 sequence: CASSPGTSGGASQYF. Here the CDR3 DNA reads TGTGCCAGCAGCCCCGGGACTAGCGGGGGGGCGTCACAGTATTTT. This chain uses TRBV3-1 with TRBJ2-3, with 16 bases matching TRBD2. The CDR3 has 15 residues. The J segment lost 12 bases and the V segment lost 4 bases, leaving 7 bases of the junction unmatched. CDR1 is LGHDT, CDR2 YNNKEL, per germline (reference sequence).

V usage is TRBV20-1 and J usage is TRBJ2-7; 11 positions agree with TRBD1. The J segment lost 5 bases and the V segment lost 6 bases, leaving 6 bases of the junction unmatched. CDR3 length equals 13 residues. Germline assignment: CDR1 DFQATT and CDR2 SNEGSKA (reference sequence). The DNA of the CDR3 is TGCAGTGCCCGGAGGGACAGGGGGAACGAGCAGTACTTC. It is translated as CSARRDRGNEQYF.

The genes are TRBV9 and TRBJ2-7, with D unclear. CDR3 length: 14 residues. Germline assignment: CDR1 SGDLS and CDR2 YYNGEE. Between the trimmed V and J ends, which lost 4 bases and 0 bases, there was a span of 11 bases. In nucleotides, the CDR3 is TGTGCCAGCAGCACGGGCCCAAGCTCCTACGAGCAGTACGTC. This translates into CASSTGPSSYEQYV.

There are a few counts of this clonotype. The gene calls are TRBV15 and TRBJ1-4; D is undetermined. V lost 8 bases and J lost 3, with 13 bases in between. Germline loops: CDR1 LNHNV, CDR2 YYDKDF (reference sequence). The CDR3 contains 14 residues. CDR3 sequence reads: CATGLELANEKLFF. CDR3 nucleotides: TGTGCCACCGGTTTAGAGTTGGCTAATGAAAAACTGTTTTTT.

A few counts support this clonotype. V gene TRBV7-6 combines with J gene TRBJ1-1, with D possibly being TRBD1 (5 bases). The CDR3 contains 16 residues. V lost 0 bases and J lost 4, with 15 bases in between. Germline loops: CDR1 SGHVS, CDR2 FNYEAQ. Here the CDR3 DNA reads TGTGCCAGCAGCTTAGCGGCGGCTGGGCAGGGCACTGAAGCTTTCTTT. This codes for CASSLAAAGQGTEAFF.

This chain connects TRBV6-5 to TRBJ2-1; 9 bases map to TRBD1. CDR1 and CDR2 (germline): MNHEY, SVGAGI. The CDR3 sequence is 17 residues long. V gave up 0 bases and J gave up 4 bases; unmatched junction bases: 7. The CDR3: CASSYSTGGHRYNEQFF. CDR3 nucleotide sequence: TGTGCCAGCAGTTACTCTACAGGGGGCCATAGATACAATGAGCAGTTCTTC.

This clonotype was counted between two and nine times. This rearrangement joins TRBV21-1 to TRBJ2-1; the DNA was not compared with TRBD2, the D call given in the table. TRBV21-1 is flagged as a pseudogene. CDR3 length: 17 amino acids. Here the CDR3 reads CASSTGAGGPIYYEQFF. The CDR3, as DNA: TGTGCCAGCAGCACTGGGGCGGGGGGCCCCATTTATTATGAGCAGTTCTTC.

The chain carries TRBV7-2 and TRBJ1-2; D remains unclear. The V gene's germline CDR1 is SGHTA and CDR2 FQGNSA. The ends were cut back, 4 bases at V and 8 bases at J, with 17 bases in the middle. The CDR3 consists of 14 residues. CDR3 residues: CASSSPETGRGYTF. The CDR3 bases are TGTGCCAGCAGCTCGCCTGAAACGGGGAGGGGCTACACCTTC.